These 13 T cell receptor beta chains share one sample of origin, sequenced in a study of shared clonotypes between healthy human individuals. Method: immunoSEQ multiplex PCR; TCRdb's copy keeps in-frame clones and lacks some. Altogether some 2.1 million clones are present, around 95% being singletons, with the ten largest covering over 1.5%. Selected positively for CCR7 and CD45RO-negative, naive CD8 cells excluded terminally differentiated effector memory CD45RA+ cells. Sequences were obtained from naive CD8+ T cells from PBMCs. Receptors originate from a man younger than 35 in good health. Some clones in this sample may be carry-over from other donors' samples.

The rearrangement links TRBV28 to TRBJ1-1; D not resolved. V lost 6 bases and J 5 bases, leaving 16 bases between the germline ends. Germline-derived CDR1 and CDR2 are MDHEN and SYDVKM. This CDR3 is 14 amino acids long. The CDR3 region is CASRAGRSSTEAFF. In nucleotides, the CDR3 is TGTGCCAGCAGGGCGGGTAGAAGCTCGACTGAAGCTTTCTTT.

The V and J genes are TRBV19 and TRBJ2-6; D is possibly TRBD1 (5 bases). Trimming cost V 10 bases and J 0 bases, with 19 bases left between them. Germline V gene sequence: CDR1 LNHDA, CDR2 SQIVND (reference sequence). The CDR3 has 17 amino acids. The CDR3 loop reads CATTWGRVDSGANVLTF. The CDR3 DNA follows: TGTGCCACCACCTGGGGCCGGGTAGACTCTGGGGCCAACGTCCTGACTTTC.

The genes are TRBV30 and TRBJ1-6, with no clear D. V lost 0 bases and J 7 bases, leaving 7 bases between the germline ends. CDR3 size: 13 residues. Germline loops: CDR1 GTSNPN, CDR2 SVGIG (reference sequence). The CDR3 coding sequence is TGTGCCTGGAGTGTAATCGGAAATTCACCCCTCCACTTT. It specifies CAWSVIGNSPLHF.

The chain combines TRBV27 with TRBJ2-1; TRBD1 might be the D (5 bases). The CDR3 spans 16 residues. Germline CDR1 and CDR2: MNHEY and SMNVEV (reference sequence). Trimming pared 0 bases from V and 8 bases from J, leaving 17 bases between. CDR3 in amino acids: CASSLSRARAKDEQFF. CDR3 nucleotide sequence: TGTGCCAGCAGTTTATCCAGGGCTCGAGCGAAGGATGAGCAGTTCTTC.

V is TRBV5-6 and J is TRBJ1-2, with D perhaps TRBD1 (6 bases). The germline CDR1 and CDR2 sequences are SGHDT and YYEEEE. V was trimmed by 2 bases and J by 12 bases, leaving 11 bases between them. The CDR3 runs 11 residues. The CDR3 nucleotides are TGTGCCAGCAGCTTACAGGGATTGCACACCTTC. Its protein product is CASSLQGLHTF.

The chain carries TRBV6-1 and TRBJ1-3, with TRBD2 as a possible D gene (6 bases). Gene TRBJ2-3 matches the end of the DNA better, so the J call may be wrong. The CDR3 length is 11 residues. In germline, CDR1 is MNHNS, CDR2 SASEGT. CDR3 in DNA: TGTGCCAGCAGTGAAGCGGGGGGGCAGTATTTT. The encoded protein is CASSEAGGQYF.

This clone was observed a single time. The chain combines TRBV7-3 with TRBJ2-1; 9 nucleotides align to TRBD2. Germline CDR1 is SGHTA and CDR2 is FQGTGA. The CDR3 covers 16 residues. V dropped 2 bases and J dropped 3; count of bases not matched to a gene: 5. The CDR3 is CASSLVAGADYNEQFF. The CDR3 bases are TGTGCCAGCAGCTTAGTAGCGGGAGCCGACTACAATGAGCAGTTCTTC.

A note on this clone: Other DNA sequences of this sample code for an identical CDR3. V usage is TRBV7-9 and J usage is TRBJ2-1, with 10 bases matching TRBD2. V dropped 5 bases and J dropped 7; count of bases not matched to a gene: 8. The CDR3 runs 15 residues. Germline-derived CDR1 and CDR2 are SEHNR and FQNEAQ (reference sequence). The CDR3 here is CASSVLAGENNEQFF. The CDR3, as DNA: TGTGCCAGCAGCGTCCTAGCGGGAGAGAATAATGAGCAGTTCTTC.

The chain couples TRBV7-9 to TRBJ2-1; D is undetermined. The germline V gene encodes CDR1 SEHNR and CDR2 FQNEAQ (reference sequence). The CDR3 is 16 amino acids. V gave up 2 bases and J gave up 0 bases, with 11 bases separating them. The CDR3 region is CASSLPSVSSYNEQFF. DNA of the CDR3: TGTGCCAGCAGCTTACCGAGCGTGAGCTCCTACAATGAGCAGTTCTTC.

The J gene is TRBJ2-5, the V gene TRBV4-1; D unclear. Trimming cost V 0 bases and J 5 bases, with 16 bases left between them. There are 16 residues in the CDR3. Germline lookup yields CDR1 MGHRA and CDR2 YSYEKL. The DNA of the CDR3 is TGCGCCAGCAGCCAAGAGGGCACCACCTTGGGGGAGACCCAGTACTTC. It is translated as CASSQEGTTLGETQYF.

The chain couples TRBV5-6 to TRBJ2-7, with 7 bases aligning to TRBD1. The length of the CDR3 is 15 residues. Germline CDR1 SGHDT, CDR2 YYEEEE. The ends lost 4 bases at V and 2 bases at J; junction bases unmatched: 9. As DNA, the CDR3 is TGTGCCAGCAGCAGGAGGACAGGTACCCCCTACGAGCAGTACTTC. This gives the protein CASSRRTGTPYEQYF.

The CDR3 bases are TGTGCCAGCAGCTCCTCAGGACTAGCGGATACGCAGTATTTT. Protein: CASSSSGLADTQYF. The chain recombines TRBV7-9 with TRBJ2-3, with 9 nucleotides matching TRBD2. CDR1 is SEHNR, CDR2 FQNEAQ, per germline (reference sequence). V lost 4 bases, J lost 6 bases, and 5 bases stayed unmatched. The CDR3 consists of 14 residues.

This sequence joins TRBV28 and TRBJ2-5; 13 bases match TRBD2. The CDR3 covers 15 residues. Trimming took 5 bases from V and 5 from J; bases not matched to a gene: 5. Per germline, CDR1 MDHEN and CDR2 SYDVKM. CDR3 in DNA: TGTGCCAGCAGTCCACGGACTAGCGGGAGTGAGACCCAGTACTTC. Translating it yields CASSPRTSGSETQYF. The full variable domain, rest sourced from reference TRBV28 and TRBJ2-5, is DVKVTQSSRYLVKRTGEKVFLECVQDMDHENMFWYRQDPGLGLRLIYFSYDVKMKEKGDIPEGYSVSREKKERFSLILESASTNQTSMYLCASSPRTSGSETQYFGPGTRLLVL.